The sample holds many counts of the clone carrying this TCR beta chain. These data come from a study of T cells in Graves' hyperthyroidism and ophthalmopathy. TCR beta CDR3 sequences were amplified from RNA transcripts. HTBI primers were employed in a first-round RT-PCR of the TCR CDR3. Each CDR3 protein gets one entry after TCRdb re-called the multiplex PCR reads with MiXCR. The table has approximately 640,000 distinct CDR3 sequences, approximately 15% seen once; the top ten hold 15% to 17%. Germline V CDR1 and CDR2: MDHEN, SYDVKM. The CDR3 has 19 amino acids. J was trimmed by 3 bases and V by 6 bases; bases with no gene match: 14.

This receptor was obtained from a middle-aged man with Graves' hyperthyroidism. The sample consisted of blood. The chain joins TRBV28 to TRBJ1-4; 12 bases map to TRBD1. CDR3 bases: TGTGCCAGCAGGTACCCGTCCGGGACAGGGGGCCTGTCTAATGAAAAACTGTTTTTT. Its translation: CASRYPSGTGGLSNEKLFF. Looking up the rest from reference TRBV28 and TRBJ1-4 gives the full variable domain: DVKVTQSSRYLVKRTGEKVFLECVQDMDHENMFWYRQDPGLGLRLIYFSYDVKMKEKGDIPEGYSVSREKKERFSLILESASTNQTSMYLCASRYPSGTGGLSNEKLFFGSGTQLSVL.